This entry lists 26 T cell receptor beta chains sequenced from one sample in a study of blood T cell repertoires in COVID-19. Here immunoSEQ multiplex PCR was the method, and the copy in TCRdb shows in-frame clones only, minus some. The profile shows fewer than 250,000 clones, around 81% of them singletons. The sample was PBMCs or T cells enriched from blood (not recorded which). Source of these receptors: a woman between 45 and 60 years old with acute COVID-19.

The rearrangement uses TRBV2 and TRBJ2-7, with a possible D match to TRBD2 (6 bases). The CDR3 consists of 13 residues. The ends were cut back, 10 bases at V and 4 bases at J, with 17 bases in the middle. The germline gives CDR1 SNHLY, CDR2 FYNNEI. Here the CDR3 DNA reads TGTGCCACCTCCGGGCTCGGAGGGTACGAGCAGTACTTC. Residues: CATSGLGGYEQYF. Full variable domain (missing parts from reference TRBV2 and TRBJ2-7): EPEVTQTPSHQVTQMGQEVILRCVPISNHLYFYWYRQILGQKVEFLVSFYNNEISEKSEIFDDQFSVERPDGSNFTLKIRSTKLEDSAMYFCATSGLGGYEQYFGPGTRLTVT.

This sequence joins TRBV15 and TRBJ2-1, with TRBD2 matching 8 bases. The junction had 7 bases not matched to a gene; V was cut back by 3 bases and J by 0 bases. The CDR3 contains 17 residues. CDR1 LNHNV and CDR2 YYDKDF come from the germline V gene (reference sequence). The CDR3 protein is CATSRKLAASSYNEQFF. The CDR3 DNA reads as TGTGCCACCAGCAGGAAACTAGCGGCTAGCTCCTACAATGAGCAGTTCTTC. Drawing the rest from reference TRBV15 and TRBJ2-1, the complete variable domain is DAMVIQNPRYQVTQFGKPVTLSCSQTLNHNVMYWYQQKSSQAPKLLFHYYDKDFNNEADTPDNFQSRRPNTSFCFLDIRSPGLGDTAMYLCATSRKLAASSYNEQFFGPGTRLTVL.

V is TRBV4-1 and J is TRBJ2-1; D ambiguous. The CDR3 runs to 15 residues. The germline V gene encodes CDR1 MGHRA and CDR2 YSYEKL. V gave up 1 base and J gave up 7 bases, with 14 bases separating them. The DNA of the CDR3 is TGCGCCAGCAGCCAAGTAGCCTTAGCAGCGAATGAGCAGTTCTTC. Translated: CASSQVALAANEQFF.

CDR3 in amino acids: CASSLAVAGGFTDTQYF. CDR3 sequence (DNA): TGCGCCAGCAGCTTGGCGGTAGCGGGAGGTTTCACAGATACGCAGTATTTT. The chain employs TRBV5-1 and TRBJ2-3, with 10 nucleotides matching TRBD2. V lost 0 bases, J lost 2 bases, and 6 bases stayed unmatched. This CDR3 region has 17 residues. The germline CDR1 and CDR2 sequences are SGHRS and YFSETQ.

This chain connects TRBV18 to TRBJ2-5; D is undetermined. CDR1 is KGHSH, CDR2 LQKENI, per germline. Between the trimmed V and J ends, which lost 0 bases and 3 bases, there was a span of 5 bases. CDR3 size: 13 residues. The CDR3 loop reads CASSPPSEETQYF. CDR3 coding DNA: TGTGCCAGCTCACCACCGTCGGAAGAGACCCAGTACTTC.

The rearrangement uses TRBV29-1 and TRBJ2-7; D might be TRBD2 (5 bases). There are 13 residues in the CDR3. The germline V gene has CDR1 SQVTM and CDR2 ANQGSEA. V was pared by 4 bases and J by 3 bases, with 13 bases between. The CDR3 coding sequence is TGCAGCGTTGGGTCGGACGGGATCTACGAGCAGTACTTC. Translation: CSVGSDGIYEQYF.

This chain uses TRBV6-2 or TRBV6-3 with TRBJ1-2; 7 bases map to TRBD1. Trimming took 4 bases from V and 4 from J; bases not matched to a gene: 3. Germline V gene lookup returns CDR1 MNHEY and CDR2 SVGEGT. This CDR3 is built from 13 residues. CDR3: CASSWDRSYGYTF. Here the CDR3 DNA reads TGTGCCAGCAGTTGGGACAGATCCTATGGCTACACCTTC.

This clone was observed once. The chain combines TRBV18 with TRBJ2-1, with D maybe TRBD2 (6 bases). V lost 8 bases to trimming and J lost 4 bases, with 12 bases between them. Germline CDR1 KGHSH, CDR2 LQKENI. The length of the CDR3 is 13 residues. The CDR3 loop reads CASLLASYNEQFF. In DNA form, the CDR3 reads TGTGCCAGCCTCCTAGCGAGTTACAATGAGCAGTTCTTC. The full variable domain, its missing parts supplied by reference TRBV18 and TRBJ2-1, is NAGVMQNPRHLVRRRGQEARLRCSPMKGHSHVYWYRQLPEEGLKFMVYLQKENIIDESGMPKERFSAEFPKEGPSILRIQQVVRGDSAAYFCASLLASYNEQFFGPGTRLTVL.

V and J are TRBV30 and TRBJ1-1, with 7 bases fitting TRBD1. V shed 0 bases, J shed 4 bases, and the junction held 8 bases outside the gene matches. Germline values: CDR1 GTSNPN, CDR2 SVGIG (reference sequence). CDR3 size: 15 residues. The CDR3 loop is CAWSVHLRQGTEAFF. The CDR3 DNA follows: TGTGCCTGGAGTGTACACCTACGACAGGGCACTGAAGCTTTCTTT. Based on the CDR3 plus reference TRBV30 and TRBJ1-1, the full variable domain is SQTIHQWPATLVQPVGSPLSLECTVEGTSNPNLYWYRQAAGRGLQLLFYSVGIGQISSEVPQNLSASRPQDRQFILSSKKLLLSDSGFYLCAWSVHLRQGTEAFFGQGTRLTVV.

This clone was recorded only once. This chain connects TRBV10-2 to TRBJ2-1; TRBD1 agrees at 7 bases. CDR3 length: 15 amino acids. Germline trimming cut 5 bases from V and 6 bases from J; bases unmatched to any gene: 10. Germline CDR1 is WSHSY and CDR2 is SAAADI. Here the CDR3 reads CASSRTGPNSNEQFF. CDR3 nucleotide sequence: TGCGCCAGCAGTAGGACAGGTCCAAACTCCAATGAGCAGTTCTTC.

The rearrangement uses TRBV19 and TRBJ1-1; D is possibly TRBD1 (6 bases). This CDR3 has 14 residues. V lost 8 bases and J 5 bases, leaving 18 bases between the germline ends. Germline CDR1 is LNHDA and CDR2 is SQIVND (reference sequence). The chain's CDR3 is CASLQRGGRTEAFF. CDR3 coding DNA: TGTGCCAGTCTTCAAAGGGGGGGACGTACTGAAGCTTTCTTT.

The chain is built from TRBV5-1 and TRBJ2-7; TRBD1 agrees at 7 bases. The CDR3 consists of 16 residues. Germline CDR1 reads SGHRS; CDR2 reads YFSETQ. J was trimmed by 0 bases and V by 0 bases; bases with no gene match: 6. DNA for the CDR3: TGCGCCAGCAGCTTGGGAAGGACAGGCATCTCCTACGAGCAGTACTTC. It encodes CASSLGRTGISYEQYF.

The J gene is TRBJ2-1, the V gene TRBV19, with 7 bases matching TRBD1. Germline trimming cut 3 bases from V and 4 bases from J; bases unmatched to any gene: 15. The V gene's germline CDR1 is LNHDA and CDR2 SQIVND (reference sequence). CDR3 length equals 18 residues. This CDR3 is CASSMRGLRTGFYNEQFF. The CDR3 bases are TGTGCCAGTAGTATGAGAGGGTTACGGACAGGATTTTACAATGAGCAGTTCTTC.

V gene TRBV7-2 combines with J gene TRBJ2-3; 12 positions match TRBD2. The V and J ends lost 1 base and 7 bases, in that order; junction bases with no gene match: 9. The germline gives CDR1 SGHTA, CDR2 FQGNSA. This CDR3 region has 17 residues. The CDR3 reads CASSLGTLAGGPNTQYF. As DNA, the CDR3 is TGTGCCAGCAGCTTAGGGACTCTAGCGGGGGGGCCAAATACGCAGTATTTT. The full variable domain, in which reference TRBV7-2 and TRBJ2-3 provide the parts outside the CDR3, is GAGVSQSPSNKVTEKGKDVELRCDPISGHTALYWYRQSLGQGLEFLIYFQGNSAPDKSGLPSDRFSAERTGGSVSTLTIQRTQQEDSAVYLCASSLGTLAGGPNTQYFGPGTRLTVL.

This chain links TRBV6-1 with TRBJ2-3; 7 positions match TRBD2. CDR3 size: 18 residues. Germline CDR1 reads MNHNS; CDR2 reads SASEGT. V lost 2 bases, J lost 3 bases, and 14 bases stayed unmatched. The CDR3 protein is CASSERIGGSGLTDTQYF. DNA of the CDR3: TGTGCCAGCAGTGAAAGAATAGGCGGTAGCGGGTTGACAGATACGCAGTATTTT.

This CDR3 reads CASSLSGGISLRGYTF. The CDR3 DNA is TGTGCCAGCAGCCTGTCAGGGGGGATATCCCTCCGGGGCTACACCTTC. The chain is built from TRBV7-6 and TRBJ1-2, with 7 positions matching TRBD1. V was clipped by 5 bases and J by 8 bases; unmatched bases: 17. The CDR3 has 16 amino acids. Germline V gives CDR1 SGHVS, CDR2 FNYEAQ.

The rearrangement uses TRBV4-1 and TRBJ1-5; tentative D call: TRBD1 (5 bases). This CDR3 spans 17 amino acids. V shed 1 base and J shed 0 bases, with 13 bases lying between them. CDR1 is MGHRA, CDR2 YSYEKL, per germline. This CDR3 is CASSQGQLTVSNQPQHF. DNA for the CDR3: TGCGCCAGCAGCCAAGGACAGTTGACGGTTAGCAATCAGCCCCAGCATTTT.

The J gene is TRBJ1-5, the V gene TRBV5-1; a weak D match, TRBD1 (5 bases). Germline assignment: CDR1 SGHRS and CDR2 YFSETQ. Trimming cost V 4 bases and J 7 bases, with 12 bases left between them. This CDR3 is built from 13 residues. CDR3 nucleotide sequence: TGCGCCAGCAGCATCCAGGGTGGACAGCCCCAGCATTTT. Residues: CASSIQGGQPQHF. Based on the CDR3 plus reference TRBV5-1 and TRBJ1-5, the full variable domain is KAGVTQTPRYLIKTRGQQVTLSCSPISGHRSVSWYQQTPGQGLQFLFEYFSETQRNKGNFPGRFSGRQFSNSRSEMNVSTLELGDSALYLCASSIQGGQPQHFGDGTRLSIL.

J is TRBJ1-1 and V is TRBV19, with TRBD1 identical over 7 bases. CDR1 is LNHDA and CDR2 is SQIVND in the germline V gene (reference sequence). V trimming: 3 bases; J trimming: 5 bases; junction bases outside the gene matches: 3. CDR3 size: 13 residues. This CDR3 reads CASSITGATEAFF. The CDR3, as DNA: TGTGCCAGTAGTATTACAGGGGCTACTGAAGCTTTCTTT. The entire variable domain, with the rest obtained from reference TRBV19 and TRBJ1-1, is as follows: DGGITQSPKYLFRKEGQNVTLSCEQNLNHDAMYWYRQDPGQGLRLIYYSQIVNDFQKGDIAEGYSVSREKKESFPLTVTSAQKNPTAFYLCASSITGATEAFFGQGTRLTVV.

The chain joins TRBV10-3 to TRBJ1-1, with D possibly TRBD1 on 5 matching bases. V lost 5 bases and J 0 bases, leaving 13 bases between the germline ends. Germline assignment: CDR1 ENHRY and CDR2 SYGVKD. The CDR3 totals 15 residues. The CDR3: CAISPKRGVNTEAFF. In nucleotides, the CDR3 is TGTGCCATCAGTCCCAAGCGGGGGGTGAACACTGAAGCTTTCTTT.

The gene calls are TRBV7-9 and TRBJ2-1; weak D call: TRBD1 (5 bases). CDR3 length: 15 residues. The V gene's germline CDR1 is SEHNR and CDR2 FQNEAQ (reference sequence). V gave up 1 base and J gave up 5 bases, with 12 bases separating them. The CDR3 nucleotides are TGTGCCAGCAGCTTAGTTCCAGGGTTGAACAATGAGCAGTTCTTC. This gives the protein CASSLVPGLNNEQFF.

This clone was found once. The genes are TRBV7-9 and TRBJ1-1; TRBD1 agrees at 8 bases. The ends lost 6 bases at V and 3 bases at J; junction bases unmatched: 9. The CDR3 consists of 15 residues. Germline assignment: CDR1 SEHNR and CDR2 FQNEAQ (reference sequence). Here the CDR3 reads CASRYRQGLDTEAFF. The DNA of the CDR3 is TGTGCCAGCAGATACAGACAGGGGTTGGACACTGAAGCTTTCTTT.

The chain has TRBV19 and TRBJ1-3, with TRBD1 as a possible D gene (6 bases). Germline V gives CDR1 LNHDA, CDR2 SQIVND (reference sequence). This CDR3 region has 15 residues. Deletions cut 6 bases from V and 0 bases from J, with 12 bases between. The CDR3 loop is CASRDSFSSGNTIYF. In DNA form, the CDR3 reads TGTGCCAGTAGGGACAGCTTCAGCTCTGGAAACACCATATATTTT.

This chain uses TRBV6-5 with TRBJ2-7; D might be TRBD1 (6 bases). The CDR3 sequence is 12 residues long. V was pared by 8 bases and J by 6 bases, with 14 bases between. Germline CDR1 reads MNHEY; CDR2 reads SVGAGI. CDR3 protein: CASGRDISEQYF. CDR3 DNA sequence: TGTGCCAGCGGAAGGGACATTAGCGAGCAGTACTTC.

The V gene is TRBV28, the J gene TRBJ1-2; 10 bases line up with TRBD1. Germline V gene sequence: CDR1 MDHEN, CDR2 SYDVKM. This CDR3 has 13 amino acids. V shed 6 bases, J shed 3 bases, and the junction held 1 base outside the gene matches. Here the CDR3 DNA reads TGTGCCAGCAGGACAGGGGGCGACTATGGCTACACCTTC. This encodes CASRTGGDYGYTF.

This chain joins TRBV7-2 and TRBJ2-3; D call uncertain. V was cut by 1 base and J by 2 bases, with 7 bases left in between. The germline gives CDR1 SGHTA, CDR2 FQGNSA. There are 14 residues in the CDR3. The CDR3 DNA sequence: TGTGCCAGCAGCTTAGTCCTTCCCACAGATACGCAGTATTTT. Its protein product is CASSLVLPTDTQYF.